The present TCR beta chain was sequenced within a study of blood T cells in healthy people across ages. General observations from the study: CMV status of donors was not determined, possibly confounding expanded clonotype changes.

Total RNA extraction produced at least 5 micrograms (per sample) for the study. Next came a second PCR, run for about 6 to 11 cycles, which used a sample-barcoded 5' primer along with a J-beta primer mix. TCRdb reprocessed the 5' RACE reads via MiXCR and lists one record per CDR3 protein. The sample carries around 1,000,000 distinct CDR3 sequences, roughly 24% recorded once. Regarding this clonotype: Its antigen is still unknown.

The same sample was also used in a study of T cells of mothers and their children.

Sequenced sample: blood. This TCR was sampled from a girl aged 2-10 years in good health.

CDR3 sequence reads: CASSKSATNEKLFF. CDR3 DNA sequence: TGCGCCAGCAGCAAGTCAGCAACTAATGAAAAACTGTTTTTT. The chain recombines TRBV5-1 with TRBJ1-4; D call uncertain. Germline V gene data show CDR1 as SGHRS and CDR2 as YFSETQ. Trimming took 4 bases from V and 0 from J, leaving 7 bases between them. This CDR3 is built from 14 residues.